What follows describes a single T cell receptor (beta chain). No antigen is known for it. A read error may produce the germline difference seen at one junction end. This entry comes from a study of control samples from healthy donors and cancer patients (dated by TCRdb to the early 2020s). CDR1 and CDR2 (MNHEY, SMNVEV) derive from the germline V gene (reference sequence). Spanning cysteine to phenylalanine, the CDR3 consists of 15 amino acids. Only the CDR3 portion is preserved as DNA: 45 bases, with reading frame beginning at the first base. Receptor amplification or capture employed the immunoSEQ multiplex PCR assay. Not all clones reach the TCRdb copy of this immuneACCESS table, which keeps in-frame sequences only. Checked studies attribute under half of the gap to unresolved V genes and leave the rest unexplained. This sample has 120,000 or so clones in its table, and less than 90% of those were observed once. Of the sample, under 2% is held by the ten largest clones.

The rearrangement combines TRBV27 with TRBJ2-3, and possibly TRBD2, on 5 matching bases. The sequenced material came from blood. The receptor's source is a man aged 18 to 29 in good health. This receptor has the CDR3 CASSAPPSSTDTQYF. The bases are TGCGCCAGCAGTGCCCCCCCTAGCTCCACAGATACGCAGTATTTT.